The present T cell receptor beta chain was sequenced within a study of blood T cell repertoires in COVID-19. Overall study: The study drew acute and convalescent COVID-19 samples from the United States, Italy and Spain. T cells, B-cell-depleted T cells, or PBMCs provided the cDNA or gDNA that served as material.

Categorization into cohorts depended on clinical history that participants reported. Recovery meant two consecutive negative NP/OP PCR tests, professional clearance, or resolved symptoms. V was clipped by 0 bases and J by 11 bases, with 10 bases between them. Germline values: CDR1 KGHSH, CDR2 LQKENI. CDR3 size: 12 residues. Only in-frame clones appear in the TCRdb table, and some are missing; sequencing was by immunoSEQ multiplex PCR. The top ten clones hold about 0.75% of a sample with 500,000 or so clones, about nine tenths of them seen once. This receptor was taken from a woman aged 18-29 years who had recovered from COVID-19. The gene calls are TRBV18 and TRBJ1-1, with D hard to call. Material: PBMCs or T cells enriched from blood (not recorded which). The CDR3 is CASSPPESGAFF. DNA of the CDR3: TGTGCCAGCTCACCACCGGAGTCCGGGGCTTTCTTT. Full variable domain (missing parts from reference TRBV18 and TRBJ1-1): NAGVMQNPRHLVRRRGQEARLRCSPMKGHSHVYWYRQLPEEGLKFMVYLQKENIIDESGMPKERFSAEFPKEGPSILRIQQVVRGDSAAYFCASSPPESGAFFGQGTRLTVV.